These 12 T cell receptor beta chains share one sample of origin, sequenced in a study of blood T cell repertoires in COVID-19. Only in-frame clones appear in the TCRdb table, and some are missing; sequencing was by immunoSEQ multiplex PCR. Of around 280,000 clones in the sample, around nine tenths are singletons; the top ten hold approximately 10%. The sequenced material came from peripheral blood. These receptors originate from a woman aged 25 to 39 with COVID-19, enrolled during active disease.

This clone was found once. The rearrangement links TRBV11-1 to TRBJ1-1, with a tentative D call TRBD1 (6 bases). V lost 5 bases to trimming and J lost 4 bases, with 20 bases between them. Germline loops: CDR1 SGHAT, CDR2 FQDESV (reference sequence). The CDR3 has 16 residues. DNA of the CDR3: TGTGCCAGCAGCCGGGGGGGGCTGTGGGCCTTCACTGAAGCTTTCTTT. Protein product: CASSRGGLWAFTEAFF.

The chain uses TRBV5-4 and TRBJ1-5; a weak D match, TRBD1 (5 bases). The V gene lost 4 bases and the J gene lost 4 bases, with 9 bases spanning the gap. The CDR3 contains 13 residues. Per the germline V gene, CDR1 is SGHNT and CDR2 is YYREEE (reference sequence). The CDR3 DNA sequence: TGTGCCAGCAGCCTCGACAGAAATCAGCCCCAGCATTTT. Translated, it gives CASSLDRNQPQHF.

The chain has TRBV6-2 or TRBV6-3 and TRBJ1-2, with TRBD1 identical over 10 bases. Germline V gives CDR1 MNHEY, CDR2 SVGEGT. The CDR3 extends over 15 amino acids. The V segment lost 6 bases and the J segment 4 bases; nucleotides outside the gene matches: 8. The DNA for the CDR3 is TGTGCCAGCAGCCGTCCCGGGACAGGGGCCTATGGCTACACCTTC. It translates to CASSRPGTGAYGYTF.

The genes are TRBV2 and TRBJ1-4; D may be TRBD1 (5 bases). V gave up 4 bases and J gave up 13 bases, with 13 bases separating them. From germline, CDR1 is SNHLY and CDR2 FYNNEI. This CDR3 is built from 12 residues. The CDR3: CASSGGVSRLFF. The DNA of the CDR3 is TGTGCCAGCAGTGGGGGGGTAAGCAGACTGTTTTTT.

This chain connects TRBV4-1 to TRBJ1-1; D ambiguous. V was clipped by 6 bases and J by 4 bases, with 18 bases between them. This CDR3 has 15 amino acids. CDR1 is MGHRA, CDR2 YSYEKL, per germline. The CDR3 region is CASRRGRRSGTEAFF. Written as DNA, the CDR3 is TGCGCCAGCAGAAGAGGGCGGAGATCGGGCACTGAAGCTTTCTTT.

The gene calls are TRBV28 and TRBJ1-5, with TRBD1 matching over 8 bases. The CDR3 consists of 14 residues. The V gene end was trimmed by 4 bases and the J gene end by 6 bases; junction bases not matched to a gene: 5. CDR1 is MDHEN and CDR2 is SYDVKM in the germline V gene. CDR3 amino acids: CASSSQGGVQPQHF. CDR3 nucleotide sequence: TGTGCCAGCAGTTCACAGGGGGGGGTTCAGCCCCAGCATTTT.

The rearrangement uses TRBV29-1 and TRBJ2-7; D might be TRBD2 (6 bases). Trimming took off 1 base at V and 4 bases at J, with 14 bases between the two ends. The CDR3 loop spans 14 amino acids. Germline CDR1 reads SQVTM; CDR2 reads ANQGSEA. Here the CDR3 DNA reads TGCAGCGTTGAAGTCATGACTAGACCTTACGAGCAGTACTTC. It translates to CSVEVMTRPYEQYF.

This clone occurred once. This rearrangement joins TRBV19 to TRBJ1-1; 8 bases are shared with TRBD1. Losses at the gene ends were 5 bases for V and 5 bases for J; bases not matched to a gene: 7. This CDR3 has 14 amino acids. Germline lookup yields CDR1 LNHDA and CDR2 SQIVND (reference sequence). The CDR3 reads CASSLTGGGTEAFF. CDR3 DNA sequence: TGTGCCAGTAGTCTTACAGGGGGGGGAACTGAAGCTTTCTTT.

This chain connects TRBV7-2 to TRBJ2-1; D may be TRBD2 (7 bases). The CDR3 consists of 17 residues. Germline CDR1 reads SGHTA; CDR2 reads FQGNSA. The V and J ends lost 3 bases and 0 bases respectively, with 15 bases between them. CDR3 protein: CASSFGGGPSSYNEQFF. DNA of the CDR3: TGTGCCAGCAGCTTTGGCGGGGGCCCCAGCTCCTACAATGAGCAGTTCTTC.

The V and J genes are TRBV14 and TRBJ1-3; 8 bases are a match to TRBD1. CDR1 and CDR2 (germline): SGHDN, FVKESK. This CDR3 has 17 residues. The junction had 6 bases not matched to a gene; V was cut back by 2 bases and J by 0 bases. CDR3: CASSQWTGTSSGNTIYF. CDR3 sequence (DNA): TGTGCCAGCAGCCAATGGACAGGGACAAGCTCTGGAAACACCATATATTTT.

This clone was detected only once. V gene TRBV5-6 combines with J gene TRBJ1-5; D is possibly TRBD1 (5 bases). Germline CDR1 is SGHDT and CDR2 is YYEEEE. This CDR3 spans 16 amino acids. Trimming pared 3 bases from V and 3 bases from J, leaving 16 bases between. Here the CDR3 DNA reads TGTGCCAGCAGCTACCGGGGGTCCCTTCTCAATCAGCCCCAGCATTTT. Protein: CASSYRGSLLNQPQHF.

The CDR3 DNA sequence: TGTGCCAGCAGCTTCGCCCCCCCCGGGACAGCCACCTACGAGCAGTACTTC. Amino acid sequence: CASSFAPPGTATYEQYF. The chain carries TRBV7-8 and TRBJ2-7; 7 bases are shared with TRBD1. Per the germline V gene, CDR1 is SGHVS and CDR2 is FQNEAQ. The ends lost 3 bases at V and 2 bases at J; junction bases unmatched: 13. There are 17 residues in the CDR3.